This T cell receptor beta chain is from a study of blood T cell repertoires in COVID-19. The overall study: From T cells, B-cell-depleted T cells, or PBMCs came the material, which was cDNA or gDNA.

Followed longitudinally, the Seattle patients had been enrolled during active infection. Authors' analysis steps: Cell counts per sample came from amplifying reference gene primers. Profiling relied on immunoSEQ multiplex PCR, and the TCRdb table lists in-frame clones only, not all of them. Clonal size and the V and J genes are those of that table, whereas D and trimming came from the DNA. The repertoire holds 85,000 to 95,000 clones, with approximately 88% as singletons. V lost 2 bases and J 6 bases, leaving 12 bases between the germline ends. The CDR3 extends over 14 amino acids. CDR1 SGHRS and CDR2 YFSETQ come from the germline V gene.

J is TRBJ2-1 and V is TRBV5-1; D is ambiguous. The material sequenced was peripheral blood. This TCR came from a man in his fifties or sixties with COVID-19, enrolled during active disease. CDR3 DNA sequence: TGCGCCAGCAGCTTTAATGGCGGAGTCAATGAGCAGTTCTTC. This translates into CASSFNGGVNEQFF. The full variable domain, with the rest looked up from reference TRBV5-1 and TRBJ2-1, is KAGVTQTPRYLIKTRGQQVTLSCSPISGHRSVSWYQQTPGQGLQFLFEYFSETQRNKGNFPGRFSGRQFSNSRSEMNVSTLELGDSALYLCASSFNGGVNEQFFGPGTRLTVL.